A single sample gave rise to the 5 T cell receptor beta chains below, sequenced in a study of cytomegalovirus exposure and HLA in healthy donors. PCR used 60 Vbeta primers and 13 Jbeta primers. This table comes from immunoSEQ multiplex PCR, and its TCRdb copy is limited to in-frame clones, with some not included. The sample contains some 150,000 clones, 70% to 85% of which appear only once. The specimen was PBMCs. The receptors shown here come from a man aged 35 to 55 in good health and CMV-seronegative.

The chain has TRBV28 and TRBJ2-3; 12 bases are shared with TRBD2. V was clipped by 6 bases and J by 3 bases; unmatched bases: 7. This CDR3 contains 16 residues. The V gene's germline CDR1 is MDHEN and CDR2 SYDVKM. For the CDR3, the DNA is TGTGCCAGCAGCCGACTAGCGGGAGATTTGACAGATACGCAGTATTTT. Protein sequence: CASSRLAGDLTDTQYF.

About this clone itself: Mismatch with germline at one junction end may stem from a read error. The CDR3 coding sequence is TGTGCTAGCAGCTCAGGGCCGAGCTCCTACAATGAGCAGTTCTTC. Its protein product is CASSSGPSSYNEQFF. The rearrangement joins TRBV7-7 to TRBJ2-1; maybe TRBD1 (5 bases). The germline gives CDR1 SSHAT, CDR2 FNYEAQ (reference sequence). There are 15 residues in the CDR3. Full variable domain (remainder filled in from reference TRBV7-7 and TRBJ2-1): GAGVSQSPRYKVTKRGQDVTLRCDPISSHATLYWYQQALGQGPEFLTYFNYEAQPDKSGLPSDRFSAERPEGSISTLTIQRTEQRDSAMYRCASSSGPSSYNEQFFGPGTRLTVL.

J is TRBJ1-4 and V is TRBV5-8, with a tentative D call TRBD1 (6 bases). This CDR3 spans 18 amino acids. V was cut by 4 bases and J by 0 bases, with 19 bases left in between. Germline-derived CDR1 and CDR2 are SGHTS and YDEGEE. CDR3 bases: TGTGCCAGCAGCGCATTCGGGACAAGGGATGCAACTAATGAAAAACTGTTTTTT. Protein: CASSAFGTRDATNEKLFF.

This clone was counted once. The chain combines TRBV6-5 with TRBJ2-2; 8 bases are shared with TRBD1. Germline loops: CDR1 MNHEY, CDR2 SVGAGI. CDR3 size: 16 residues. V was clipped by 2 bases and J by 4 bases; unmatched bases: 6. In nucleotides, the CDR3 is TGTGCCAGCAGTTACCAGACAGGGGCCGGCACCGGGGAGCTGTTTTTT. Its protein product is CASSYQTGAGTGELFF.

V gene TRBV28 combines with J gene TRBJ2-2, with TRBD2 as a possible D gene (6 bases). The germline CDR1 and CDR2 sequences are MDHEN and SYDVKM. Trimming cost V 2 bases and J 6 bases, with 16 bases left between them. This CDR3 has 16 residues. The CDR3 nucleotides are TGTGCCAGCAGTTTACCGACCGAGCGGGTGGCCGGGGAGCTGTTTTTT. This codes for CASSLPTERVAGELFF.